The 28 T cell receptor beta chains given below trace back to one sample, sequenced in a study of PD-1 blockade in classical Hodgkin lymphoma. Clones were sequenced by immunoSEQ multiplex PCR, and TCRdb holds only the in-frame ones, with some missing. The table includes several thousand clones, 78% detected once. Stated time point: newly diagnosed, previously untreated cHL patient sample. Sequencing was performed on peripheral blood mononuclear cells (PBMCs). These receptors came from a human donor with classical Hodgkin lymphoma.

The V and J genes are TRBV30 and TRBJ1-5; D is undetermined. The germline V and J ends were trimmed by 1 base and 5 bases, with 15 bases remaining between them. The germline CDR1 and CDR2 sequences are GTSNPN and SVGIG (reference sequence). The CDR3 totals 15 residues. The CDR3 loop reads CAWSGSGFVHQPQHF. CDR3 nucleotides: TGTGCCTGGAGTGGGTCGGGATTCGTCCATCAGCCCCAGCATTTT.

This rearrangement joins TRBV6-1 to TRBJ1-5; no clear D. V was trimmed by 7 bases and J by 3 bases, leaving 10 bases between them. Germline CDR1 reads MNHNS; CDR2 reads SASEGT. This CDR3 region has 13 residues. The CDR3 DNA reads as TGTGCCAGCAATAATCGCCTCAATCAGCCCCAGCATTTT. The encoded protein is CASNNRLNQPQHF.

This chain links TRBV2 with TRBJ1-5; D uncertain. The CDR3 loop spans 15 amino acids. Germline CDR1 reads SNHLY; CDR2 reads FYNNEI. V was trimmed by 7 bases and J by 4 bases, leaving 17 bases between them. Here the CDR3 reads CASNPGPRENQPQHF. CDR3 DNA sequence: TGTGCCAGCAATCCAGGCCCCAGAGAAAATCAGCCCCAGCATTTT.

The chain has TRBV6-6 and TRBJ2-5; 9 bases align to TRBD1. CDR1 is MNHNY and CDR2 is SVGAGI in the germline V gene (reference sequence). Unmatched junction bases numbered 8, after V lost 4 bases and J lost 2 bases. CDR3 length: 16 residues. As DNA, the CDR3 is TGTGCCAGCAGTTTCCCGGGACAGGGACTTCAAGAGACCCAGTACTTC. It is translated as CASSFPGQGLQETQYF.

This clone was seen more than once but under ten times. The chain employs TRBV29-1 and TRBJ1-2; TRBD1 agrees at 7 bases. V lost 5 bases, J lost 6 bases, and 9 bases stayed unmatched. This CDR3 region has 13 residues. CDR1 SQVTM and CDR2 ANQGSEA come from the germline V gene. This CDR3 reads CSVPGQKGNGYTF. DNA for the CDR3: TGCAGCGTTCCGGGACAGAAAGGGAATGGCTACACCTTC.

The rearrangement uses TRBV5-5 and TRBJ2-3; D is possibly TRBD1 or TRBD2 (5 bases each). The V end was cut by 2 bases, the J end by 2 bases, with 12 bases between. Germline V gene sequence: CDR1 SGHKS, CDR2 YYEKEE (reference sequence). The CDR3 sequence is 15 residues long. CDR3 in amino acids: CASSFATDYTDTQYF. Written as DNA, the CDR3 is TGTGCCAGCAGCTTTGCGACAGACTACACAGATACGCAGTATTTT. Drawing the rest from reference TRBV5-5 and TRBJ2-3, the complete variable domain is DAGVTQSPTHLIKTRGQQVTLRCSPISGHKSVSWYQQVLGQGPQFIFQYYEKEERGRGNFPDRFSARQFPNYSSELNVNALLLGDSALYLCASSFATDYTDTQYFGPGTRLTVL.

The rearrangement links TRBV19 to TRBJ2-1, with a weak D call TRBD1 (5 bases). CDR3 length equals 11 residues. Trimming removed 7 bases at V and 9 bases at J, with 10 bases between. The germline V gene has CDR1 LNHDA and CDR2 SQIVND (reference sequence). The CDR3 region is CASTNQGEQFF. The CDR3, as DNA: TGTGCCAGTACTAATCAGGGTGAGCAGTTCTTC.

This chain joins TRBV25-1 and TRBJ1-1, with D perhaps matching TRBD1 (5 bases). Germline CDR1 and CDR2: MGHDK and SYGVNS. The CDR3 length is 14 residues. V dropped 3 bases and J dropped 5 bases, with 13 bases sitting between them. The CDR3 sequence is CASSDVSAGTEAFF. The CDR3 nucleotides read TGTGCCAGCAGTGACGTCTCGGCAGGGACTGAAGCTTTCTTT. Complete variable domain (other parts from reference TRBV25-1 and TRBJ1-1): EADIYQTPRYLVIGTGKKITLECSQTMGHDKMYWYQQDPGMELHLIHYSYGVNSTEKGDLSSESTVSRIRTEHFPLTLESARPSHTSQYLCASSDVSAGTEAFFGQGTRLTVV.

The chain carries TRBV6-1 and TRBJ2-5, with 8 bases matching TRBD1. Germline V CDR1 and CDR2: MNHNS, SASEGT. The CDR3 has 15 residues. V lost 1 base, J lost 5 bases, and 6 bases stayed unmatched. The CDR3 is CASSEETGAFETQYF. The CDR3 DNA reads TGTGCCAGCAGTGAAGAGACAGGGGCTTTTGAGACCCAGTACTTC.

The chain is built from TRBV29-1 and TRBJ1-1; D not certain. The V and J ends lost 4 bases and 0 bases respectively, with 3 bases between them. CDR1 and CDR2 (germline): SQVTM, ANQGSEA. The length of the CDR3 is 11 residues. Here the CDR3 DNA reads TGCAGCGTTGGGTTGAACACTGAAGCTTTCTTT. Its translation: CSVGLNTEAFF. Variable domain in full (rest from reference TRBV29-1 and TRBJ1-1): SAVISQKPSRDICQRGTSLTIQCQVDSQVTMMFWYRQQPGQSLTLIATANQGSEATYESGFVIDKFPISRPNLTFSTLTVSNMSPEDSSIYLCSVGLNTEAFFGQGTRLTVV.

The gene calls are TRBV11-2 and TRBJ2-3; 12 bases fit TRBD2. The CDR3 loop spans 17 amino acids. V trimming: 2 bases; J trimming: 3 bases; junction bases outside the gene matches: 6. Germline-derived CDR1 and CDR2 are SGHAT and FQNNGV. CDR3 DNA: TGTGCCAGCAGCTTACGAGCCCTAGCGGGGGGGACAGATACGCAGTATTTT. As protein: CASSLRALAGGTDTQYF.

The chain uses TRBV2 and TRBJ2-7; TRBD2 matches 7 bases. Trimming at V came to 3 bases and at J to 4 bases, leaving 9 bases not matched to a gene. CDR1 is SNHLY and CDR2 is FYNNEI in the germline V gene. The CDR3 contains 15 residues. The CDR3 spells CASSESREGIYEQYF. CDR3 nucleotides: TGTGCCAGCAGTGAGAGCAGGGAGGGGATTTACGAGCAGTACTTC.

The chain uses TRBV30 and TRBJ2-3, with D perhaps matching TRBD1 (5 bases). Trimming cost V 4 bases and J 5 bases, with 16 bases left between them. Per the germline V gene, CDR1 is GTSNPN and CDR2 is SVGIG (reference sequence). The CDR3 is 14 residues long. The CDR3 coding sequence is TGTGCCTGGACGATCTGGGGCTCCGGAGATACGCAGTATTTT. Translating it yields CAWTIWGSGDTQYF.

This chain links TRBV11-2 with TRBJ2-5, with D uncertain. The V end was cut by 4 bases, the J end by 1 base, with 10 bases between. There are 14 residues in the CDR3. Germline V gene data show CDR1 as SGHAT and CDR2 as FQNNGV. CDR3 DNA sequence: TGTGCCAGCAGCTCCGCGGCTAGCCAAGAGACCCAGTACTTC. This codes for CASSSAASQETQYF.

The rearrangement links TRBV7-6 to TRBJ2-5; TRBD1 matches 8 bases. CDR3 length: 16 residues. Germline V CDR1 and CDR2: SGHVS, FNYEAQ. V lost 6 bases and J lost 2; bases outside the gene matches: 11. This CDR3 is CASSPGGAWGQETQYF. CDR3 bases: TGTGCCAGCAGTCCAGGGGGCGCCTGGGGTCAAGAGACCCAGTACTTC. Full variable domain (missing parts from reference TRBV7-6 and TRBJ2-5): GAGVSQSPRYKVTKRGQDVALRCDPISGHVSLYWYRQALGQGPEFLTYFNYEAQQDKSGLPNDRFSAERPEGSISTLTIQRTEQRDSAMYRCASSPGGAWGQETQYFGPGTRLLVL.

The chain uses TRBV30 and TRBJ1-2; possibly TRBD1 for D (5 bases). With 3 bases removed from V and 5 bases from J, the gap between germline ends came to 13 bases. Germline lookup yields CDR1 GTSNPN and CDR2 SVGIG (reference sequence). The CDR3 is made up of 13 amino acids. The CDR3 protein is CAWRVLRGYGYTF. The CDR3 DNA sequence: TGTGCCTGGAGGGTCTTGAGGGGATATGGCTACACCTTC.

J is TRBJ2-7 and V is TRBV10-3, with 7 nucleotides matching TRBD2. The CDR3 totals 12 residues. CDR1 is ENHRY and CDR2 is SYGVKD in the germline V gene. V shed 10 bases, J shed 3 bases, and the junction held 6 bases outside the gene matches. This CDR3 is CATSGTNYEQYF. The CDR3 DNA follows: TGTGCCACCTCCGGGACTAACTACGAGCAGTACTTC.

The genes are TRBV6-4 and TRBJ1-5, with D tentatively TRBD1 (5 bases). The germline CDR1 and CDR2 sequences are MRHNA and SNTAGT. V lost 3 bases to trimming and J lost 9 bases, with 18 bases between them. The CDR3 spans 15 residues. CDR3 sequence (DNA): TGTGCCAGCAGTGAAGAAGGGACCCTCGATTTGCCCCAGCATTTT. This gives the protein CASSEEGTLDLPQHF.

The rearrangement uses TRBV10-3 and TRBJ2-5; possibly TRBD1 for D (5 bases). Germline V gives CDR1 ENHRY, CDR2 SYGVKD. The CDR3 runs to 12 residues. V was cut by 0 bases and J by 10 bases, with 9 bases left in between. The CDR3 nucleotides are TGTGCCATCAGTGAGTCGGAAGGGGTCCAGTACTTC. It specifies CAISESEGVQYF.

The chain recombines TRBV2 with TRBJ2-7, with 7 bases that match TRBD2. The J segment lost 0 bases and the V segment lost 8 bases, leaving 7 bases of the junction unmatched. Looked up from germline, CDR1 is SNHLY and CDR2 is FYNNEI. The CDR3 is 14 amino acids. CDR3 bases: TGTGCCAGCGGGGGGGACGGTCTCTCCTACGAGCAGTACTTC. This gives the protein CASGGDGLSYEQYF. Looking up the rest from reference TRBV2 and TRBJ2-7 gives the full variable domain: EPEVTQTPSHQVTQMGQEVILRCVPISNHLYFYWYRQILGQKVEFLVSFYNNEISEKSEIFDDQFSVERPDGSNFTLKIRSTKLEDSAMYFCASGGDGLSYEQYFGPGTRLTVT.

This clone was seen a few times. The chain uses TRBV6-1 and TRBJ2-1; D possibly corresponds to TRBD2 (6 bases). The CDR3 is 15 amino acids. Looked up from germline, CDR1 is MNHNS and CDR2 is SASEGT. Trimming removed 2 bases from V and 2 bases from J, with 10 bases in between. The CDR3 DNA is TGTGCCAGCAGTGAATACTCGGGGGCCTACAATGAGCAGTTCTTC. Protein product: CASSEYSGAYNEQFF.

The chain is built from TRBV6-1 and TRBJ1-6; D perhaps matches TRBD1 (5 bases). Germline assignment: CDR1 MNHNS and CDR2 SASEGT. The CDR3 totals 14 residues. V was shortened by 1 base and J by 8 bases, with 9 bases between the two germline ends. In DNA, the CDR3 is TGTGCCAGCAGTGAAGGGCAGGGTGATTCACCCCTCCACTTT. As protein: CASSEGQGDSPLHF.

V is TRBV5-1 and J is TRBJ1-1, with D possibly matching TRBD1 (5 bases). The CDR3 length is 14 residues. Germline values: CDR1 SGHRS, CDR2 YFSETQ. The V end was cut by 4 bases, the J end by 4 bases, with 14 bases between. The CDR3 DNA reads TGCGCCAGCAGCCTCGGGACCGCAAGCACTGAAGCTTTCTTT. This codes for CASSLGTASTEAFF.

This chain's CDR3 is CASALGLQETQYF. CDR3 coding DNA: TGTGCTAGTGCCCTGGGACTCCAAGAGACCCAGTACTTC. V gene TRBV12-5 combines with J gene TRBJ2-5, with D perhaps TRBD2 (6 bases). Between the trimmed V and J ends, which lost 7 bases and 1 base, there was a span of 10 bases. The CDR3 has 13 residues. Germline V CDR1 and CDR2: LGHNT, FRNRAP.

The chain combines TRBV13 with TRBJ1-1; D might be TRBD1 (5 bases). The CDR3 totals 12 residues. CDR1 PRHDT and CDR2 FYEKMQ come from the germline V gene (reference sequence). Trimming stripped 5 bases from V and 6 bases from J, with 10 bases between. The CDR3 DNA reads as TGTGCCAGCAGCCCATGGGGCGCTGAAGCTTTCTTT. This codes for CASSPWGAEAFF.

The CDR3 sequence is CASSVDSSYEQYF. CDR3 DNA sequence: TGTGCCAGCAGTGTTGACAGCTCCTACGAGCAGTACTTC. The V gene is TRBV2, the J gene TRBJ2-7; D may be TRBD1 (5 bases). Trimming took off 4 bases at V and 0 bases at J, with 7 bases between the two ends. From germline, CDR1 is SNHLY and CDR2 FYNNEI. The CDR3 totals 13 residues.

The V gene is TRBV19, the J gene TRBJ1-6; D is unclear. Germline V gives CDR1 LNHDA, CDR2 SQIVND (reference sequence). Trimming cost V 8 bases and J 4 bases, with 15 bases left between them. The CDR3 consists of 15 residues. Here the CDR3 reads CASSRDLPYNSPLHF. The CDR3 nucleotides read TGTGCCAGTTCTCGGGATCTCCCATATAATTCACCCCTCCACTTT.

This clone was recorded only once. V is TRBV25-1 and J is TRBJ2-1; the match to TRBD2 covers 10 bases. Unmatched junction bases numbered 10, after V lost 1 base and J lost 7 bases. Germline assignment: CDR1 MGHDK and CDR2 SYGVNS. CDR3 size: 17 residues. The CDR3 DNA reads as TGTGCCAGCAGTGAATGGGTTAGCGGGGGGCCATTGAATGAGCAGTTCTTC. Translated: CASSEWVSGGPLNEQFF.